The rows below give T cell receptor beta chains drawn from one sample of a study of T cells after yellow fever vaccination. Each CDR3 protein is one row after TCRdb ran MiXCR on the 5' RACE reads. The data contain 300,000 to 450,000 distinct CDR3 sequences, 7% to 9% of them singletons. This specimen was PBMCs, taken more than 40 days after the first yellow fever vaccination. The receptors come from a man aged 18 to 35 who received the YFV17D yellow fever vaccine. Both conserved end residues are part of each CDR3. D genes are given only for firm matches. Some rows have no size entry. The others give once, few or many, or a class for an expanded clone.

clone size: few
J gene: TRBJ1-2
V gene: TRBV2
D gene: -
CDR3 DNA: TGTGCCAGAGCGGACAGTAACTATGGCTACACCTTC
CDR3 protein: CARADSNYGYTF

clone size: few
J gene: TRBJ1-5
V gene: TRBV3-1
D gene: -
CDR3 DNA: TGTGCCAGCAGCCAAAGGGCGTTCCATCAGCCCCAGCATTTT
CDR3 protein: CASSQRAFHQPQHF

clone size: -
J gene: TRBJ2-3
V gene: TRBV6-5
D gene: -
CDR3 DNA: TGTGCCAGCAGTTACTGGTCGGGGCGCGGAACAGATACGCAGTATTTT
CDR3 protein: CASSYWSGRGTDTQYF

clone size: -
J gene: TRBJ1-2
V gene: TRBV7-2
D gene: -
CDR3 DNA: TGTGCCAGCAGCTCGAGGGCCACCACCTATGGCTACACCTTC
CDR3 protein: CASSSRATTYGYTF

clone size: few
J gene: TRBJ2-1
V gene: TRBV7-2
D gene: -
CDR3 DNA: TGTGCCAGCAGCCGCGAAAGGAATGAGCAGTTCTTC
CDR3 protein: CASSRERNEQFF

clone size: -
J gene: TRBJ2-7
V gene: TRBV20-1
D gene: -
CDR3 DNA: TGCAGTGCTGCCCGGGACACCAACGAGCAGTACTTC
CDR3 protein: CSAARDTNEQYF

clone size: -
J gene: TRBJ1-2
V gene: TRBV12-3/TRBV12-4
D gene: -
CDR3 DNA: TGTGCCAGCAGTTTAGATATGCTAGTGATCTACACCTTC
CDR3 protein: CASSLDMLVIYTF

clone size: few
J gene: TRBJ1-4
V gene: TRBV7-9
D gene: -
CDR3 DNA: TGTGCCAGCAGCTTAATCTACGAAAAACTGTTTTTT
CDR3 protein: CASSLIYEKLFF

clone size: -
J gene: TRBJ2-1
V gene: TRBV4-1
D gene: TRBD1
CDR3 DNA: TGCGCCAGCAGCCAAGATCCAGGGACAGGGAATCGGGATGAGCAGTTCTTC
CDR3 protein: CASSQDPGTGNRDEQFF

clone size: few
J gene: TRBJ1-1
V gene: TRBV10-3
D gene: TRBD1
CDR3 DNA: TGTGCCATCAGTGAGTGGACAGGGACTGAAGCTTTCTTT
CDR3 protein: CAISEWTGTEAFF

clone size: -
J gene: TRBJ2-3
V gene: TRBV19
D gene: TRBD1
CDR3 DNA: TGTGCCAGGGGGAGCAGGGGGCCTTGGGATACGCAGTATTTT
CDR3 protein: CARGSRGPWDTQYF

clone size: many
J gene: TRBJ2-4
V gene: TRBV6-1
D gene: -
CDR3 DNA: TGTGCCAGCAGGCCCAGCGTTTTGACAAACATTCAGTACTTC
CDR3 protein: CASRPSVLTNIQYF

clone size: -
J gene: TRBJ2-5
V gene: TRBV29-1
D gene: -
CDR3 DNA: TGCAGCGTTGCCCCGAGGCTGATCCAAGAGACCCAGTACTTC
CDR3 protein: CSVAPRLIQETQYF

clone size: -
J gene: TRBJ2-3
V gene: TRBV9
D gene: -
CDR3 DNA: TGTGCCAGCAGCGTAAGTGGGTCGGGCACAGATACGCAGTATTTT
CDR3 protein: CASSVSGSGTDTQYF

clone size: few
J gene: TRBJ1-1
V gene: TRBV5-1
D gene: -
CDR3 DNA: TGCGCCAGCAAATCTGGGGGGGGCTCGAACACTGAAGCTTTCTTT
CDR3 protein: CASKSGGGSNTEAFF

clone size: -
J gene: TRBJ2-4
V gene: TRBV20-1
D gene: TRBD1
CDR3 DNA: TGCAGTGCTAGTCCCGGGACAGGGGGCTCCATTCAGTACTTC
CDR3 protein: CSASPGTGGSIQYF

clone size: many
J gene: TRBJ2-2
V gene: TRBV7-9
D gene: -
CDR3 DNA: TGTGCCAGCAGCTTTGGGGGTTCCGGGACTCCCGGGGAGCTGTTTTTT
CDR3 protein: CASSFGGSGTPGELFF

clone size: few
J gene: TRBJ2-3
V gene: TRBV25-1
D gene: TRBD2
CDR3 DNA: TGTGCCAGCAGTGCAGGACTAGCGGGGATCATTAGCACAGATACGCAGTATTTT
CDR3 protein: CASSAGLAGIISTDTQYF

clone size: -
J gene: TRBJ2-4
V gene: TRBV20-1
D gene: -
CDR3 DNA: TGCAGTGCTAACGGGGGTTACAGGGTGGGGATTCAGTACTTC
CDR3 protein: CSANGGYRVGIQYF

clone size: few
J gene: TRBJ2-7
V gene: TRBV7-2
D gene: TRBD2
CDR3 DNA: TGTGCCAGCAGCGCGAGCGGGGAACCCTACGAGCAGTACTTC
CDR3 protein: CASSASGEPYEQYF

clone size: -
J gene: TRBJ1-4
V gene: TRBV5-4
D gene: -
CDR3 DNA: TGTGCCAGCAGCTCCGAGGCTAATGAAAAACTGTTTTTT
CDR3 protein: CASSSEANEKLFF

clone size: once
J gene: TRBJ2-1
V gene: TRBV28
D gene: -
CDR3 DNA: TGTGCCAGCAGTCTCCTCCGAAATGAGCAGTTCTTC
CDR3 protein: CASSLLRNEQFF

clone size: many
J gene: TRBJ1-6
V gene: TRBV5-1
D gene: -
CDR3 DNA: TGCGCCAGCAGCTTGGAGCAGGGGCCCTATTCACCCCTCCACTTT
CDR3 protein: CASSLEQGPYSPLHF

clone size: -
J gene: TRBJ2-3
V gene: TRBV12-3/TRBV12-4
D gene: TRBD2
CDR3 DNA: TGTGCCAGCCGATGGGGGGGGGGGAGCACAGATACGCAGTATTTT
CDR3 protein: CASRWGGGSTDTQYF

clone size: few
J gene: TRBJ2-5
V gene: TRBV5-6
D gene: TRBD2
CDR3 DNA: TGTGCCAGCAGCCATCCCCTAGCGGGAGGGACCCAGTACTTC
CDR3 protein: CASSHPLAGGTQYF

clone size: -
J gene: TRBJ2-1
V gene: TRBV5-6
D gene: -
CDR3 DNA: TGTGCCAGCAGCTTGGATCAGGGTCTTTCCTACAATGAGCAGTTCTTC
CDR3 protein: CASSLDQGLSYNEQFF

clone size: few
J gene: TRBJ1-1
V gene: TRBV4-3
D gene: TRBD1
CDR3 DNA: TGCGCCAGCAGCCCCAGACAGGGGTTTGAAGCAGAAGCTTTCTTT
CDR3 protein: CASSPRQGFEAEAFF

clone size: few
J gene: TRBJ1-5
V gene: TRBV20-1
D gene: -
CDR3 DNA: TGCAGTGCTCGCTCTGAGAGCAATCAGCCCCAGCATTTT
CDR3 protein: CSARSESNQPQHF

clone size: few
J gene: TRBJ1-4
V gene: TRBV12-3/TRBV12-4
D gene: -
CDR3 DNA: TGTGCCAGCAGTTGGGACATAAATGAAAAACTGTTTTTT
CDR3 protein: CASSWDINEKLFF

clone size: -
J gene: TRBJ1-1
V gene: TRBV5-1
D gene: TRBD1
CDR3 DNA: TGCGCCAGCAGCTTTTTCAGGGGGCCGACTGAAGCTTTCTTT
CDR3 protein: CASSFFRGPTEAFF

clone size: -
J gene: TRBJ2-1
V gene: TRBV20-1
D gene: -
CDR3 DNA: TGCAGTGCTAGAGATCTAGGAGGGTGGCTCATTAATGAGCAGTTCTTC
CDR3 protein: CSARDLGGWLINEQFF

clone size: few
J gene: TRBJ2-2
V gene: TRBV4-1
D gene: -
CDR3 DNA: TGCGCCAGCAGCCAAGACGTGGGGAACACCGGGGAGCTGTTTTTT
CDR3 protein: CASSQDVGNTGELFF

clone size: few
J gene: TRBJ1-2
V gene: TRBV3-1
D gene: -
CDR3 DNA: TGTGCCAGCAGCCAAGGGGTCGCAACAGGGCTAAAGGGCTACACCTTC
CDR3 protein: CASSQGVATGLKGYTF

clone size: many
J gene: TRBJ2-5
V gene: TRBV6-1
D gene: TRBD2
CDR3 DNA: TGTGCCAGCAGTGAATTAGCGGGGGGGCCAGAGACCCAGTACTTC
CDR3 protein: CASSELAGGPETQYF

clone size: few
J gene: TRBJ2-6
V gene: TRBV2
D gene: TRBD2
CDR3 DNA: TGTGCCAGCAGCGAAACTAGCGGGGGGTACTCTGGGGCCAACGTCCTGACTTTC
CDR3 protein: CASSETSGGYSGANVLTF

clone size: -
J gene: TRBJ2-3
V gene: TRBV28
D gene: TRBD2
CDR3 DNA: TGTGCCAGCAGCTCCGGGACTAGCGGGTCGGACCAAGACACGCAGTATTTT
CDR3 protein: CASSSGTSGSDQDTQYF

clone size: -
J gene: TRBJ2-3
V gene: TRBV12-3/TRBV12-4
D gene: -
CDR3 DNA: TGTGCCAGCAGTTTAAGTCAGGGAACCTACACTAGCACAGATACGCAGTATTTT
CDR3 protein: CASSLSQGTYTSTDTQYF

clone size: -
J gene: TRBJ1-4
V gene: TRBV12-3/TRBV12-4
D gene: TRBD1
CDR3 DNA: TGTGCCAGCAGCGCTCATCCGGGACAGGGGGATGAAAAACTGTTTTTT
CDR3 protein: CASSAHPGQGDEKLFF

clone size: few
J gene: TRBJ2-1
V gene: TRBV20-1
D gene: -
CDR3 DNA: TGCAGTGCGGACAGGCCGGGGGGCTCCTACAATGAGCAGTTCTTC
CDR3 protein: CSADRPGGSYNEQFF

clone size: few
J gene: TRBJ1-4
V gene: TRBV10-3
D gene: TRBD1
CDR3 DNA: TGTGCCATCAGTGGGGACAGGGCTGGGACTCCCACTAATGAAAAACTGTTTTTT
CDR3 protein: CAISGDRAGTPTNEKLFF

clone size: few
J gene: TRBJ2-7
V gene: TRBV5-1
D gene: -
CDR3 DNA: TGCGCCAGCAGCTTCGGAGCCATAACCTACGAGCAGTACTTC
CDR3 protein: CASSFGAITYEQYF

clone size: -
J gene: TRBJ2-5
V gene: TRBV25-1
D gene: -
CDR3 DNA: TGTGCCAGCAGTCACGACAGCCAAGAGACCCAGTACTTC
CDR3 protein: CASSHDSQETQYF

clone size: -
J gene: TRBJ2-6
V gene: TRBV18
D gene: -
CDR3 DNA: TGTGCCAGCGCCCCGGTGTGGGGGGCGGTTGGGGCCAACGTCCTGACTTTC
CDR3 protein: CASAPVWGAVGANVLTF

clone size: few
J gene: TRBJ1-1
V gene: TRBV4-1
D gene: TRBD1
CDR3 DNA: TGCGCCAGCAGCCAAGAGAGGGCAGGGGGTAGGAGGAACACTGAAGCTTTCTTT
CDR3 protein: CASSQERAGGRRNTEAFF

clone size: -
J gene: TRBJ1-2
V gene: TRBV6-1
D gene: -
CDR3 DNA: TGTGCCAGCAGTGAAGGTATATCGGGGAGCTATGGCTACACCTTC
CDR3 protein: CASSEGISGSYGYTF

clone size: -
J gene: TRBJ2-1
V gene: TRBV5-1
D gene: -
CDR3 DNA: TGCGCCAGCAGCTTGGCCAGCAATGAGCCGTTCTTC
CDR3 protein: CASSLASNEPFF